The clone carrying this TCR beta chain appeared many times. Its antigen is not known. Researchers built TCR beta libraries using quantitative 5'-RACE with molecular barcodes. Using its own MiXCR run on the 5' RACE reads, TCRdb lists one record per CDR3 protein. The sample shows hundreds of thousands of distinct CDR3 sequences, around 7.8% of them seen only once. V lost 4 bases and J 9 bases, leaving 13 bases between the germline ends. Looked up from germline, CDR1 is LGHDT and CDR2 is YNNKEL (reference sequence). This CDR3 contains 13 residues. These data belong to a study of CD8 T cells in ankylosing spondylitis. Study findings and constraints: The clones that were linked to disease were reported to be significantly enriched in matched synovial fluid samples from ankylosing spondylitis patients. Typical of ankylosing spondylitis blood, it appeared, was a TCR beta motif of about eight highly homologous variants.

The receptor was derived from a male donor with ankylosing spondylitis or in good health (not recorded which). J is TRBJ2-1 and V is TRBV3-1; D may be TRBD2 (6 bases). The specimen sequenced was blood, either unsorted or a sorted T cell fraction (not recorded which). CDR3 loop: CASSPDIGGEQFF. The CDR3 DNA reads as TGTGCCAGCAGCCCTGACATCGGGGGTGAGCAGTTCTTC.